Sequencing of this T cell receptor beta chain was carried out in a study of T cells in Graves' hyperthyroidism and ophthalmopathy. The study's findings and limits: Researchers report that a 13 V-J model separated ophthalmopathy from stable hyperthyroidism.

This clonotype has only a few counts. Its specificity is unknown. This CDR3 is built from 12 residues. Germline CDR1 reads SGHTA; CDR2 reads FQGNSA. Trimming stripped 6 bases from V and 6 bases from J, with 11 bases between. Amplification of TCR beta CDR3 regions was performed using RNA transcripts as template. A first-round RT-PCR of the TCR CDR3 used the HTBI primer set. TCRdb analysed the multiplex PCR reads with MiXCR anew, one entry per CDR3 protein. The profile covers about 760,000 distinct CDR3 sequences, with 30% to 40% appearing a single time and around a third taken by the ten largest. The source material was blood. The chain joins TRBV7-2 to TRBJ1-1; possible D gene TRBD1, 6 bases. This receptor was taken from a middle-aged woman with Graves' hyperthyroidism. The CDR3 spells CASRSQGAEAFF. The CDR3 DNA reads TGTGCCAGCAGGTCACAGGGAGCTGAAGCTTTCTTT. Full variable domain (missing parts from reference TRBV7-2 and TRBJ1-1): GAGVSQSPSNKVTEKGKDVELRCDPISGHTALYWYRQSLGQGLEFLIYFQGNSAPDKSGLPSDRFSAERTGGSVSTLTIQRTQQEDSAVYLCASRSQGAEAFFGQGTRLTVV.